The clone carrying this T cell receptor beta chain was observed a few times. Its matching antigen is unknown. V dropped 4 bases and J dropped 3 bases, with 10 bases sitting between them. In germline, CDR1 is SGDLS, CDR2 YYNGEE. The CDR3 contains 13 residues. This sample was included in a study of cytomegalovirus exposure and HLA in healthy donors. Study background: Within an early data release were about 85 million unique TCRs drawn from HLA-typed donors. Whole-study results and caveats: In a later analysis, a genetic analysis reported fewer productive-TCR N-insertions in an Asian-associated ancestry cluster than the cohort average. Using the classifier, cytomegalovirus status was reportedly diagnosed with high specificity and sensitivity. A later analysis linked 15,000 to 20,000 TCR beta sequences to HLA alleles at 0.05 false discovery rate.

In the PCR, 60 Vbeta and 13 Jbeta primers were used. Repertoires were generated with immunoSEQ multiplex PCR, while TCRdb's copy carries only in-frame clones and drops some. The sample lists tens of thousands of clones, 70% to 85% occurring once. The sequence derives from a man younger than 35 in good health and CMV-seronegative. This chain uses TRBV9 with TRBJ1-1, with D unclear. The sequenced sample consisted of PBMCs. The CDR3 DNA is TGTGCCAGCAGCCGCTTGAGGGACACTGAAGCTTTCTTT. Translation: CASSRLRDTEAFF.